The present T cell receptor beta chain was sequenced within a study of shared clonotypes between healthy human individuals. Overall study context: Serving as donors were two women and three men, whose ages spanned 18 to 49. General observations from the study: Clonotype sharing among donors was thought likely to change with sequencing depth.

Note on this clone: Its antigen remains unidentified.

Trimming shortened V by 5 bases and J by 5 bases, and 10 bases separated the two germline ends. In germline, CDR1 is MNHNY, CDR2 SVGAGI (reference sequence). The CDR3 spans 13 residues. It was into CD45RA+ naive and CD45RA-negative memory subsets that the CD4+ cells were split. Some clones are missing from TCRdb's copy, which holds only in-frame ones; the method was immunoSEQ multiplex PCR. The repertoire holds 2 million to 3 million clones, more than 90% seen once, with over 0.12% in the top ten. The sequence derives from a man younger than 30 in good health. The specimen was naive CD4+ T cells sorted from blood. Subset indicated: CD45RA+ positively selected. The chain couples TRBV6-6 to TRBJ1-5; TRBD1 is a possible D gene (5 bases). CDR3 nucleotide sequence: TGTGCCAGCAGTCCAGGGTTGGATCAGCCCCAGCATTTT. Translated, it gives CASSPGLDQPQHF.